The present T cell receptor beta chain was sequenced within a study of radiation and T cells in renal cell carcinoma. Study-level points and caveats: In blood, top tumor clones expanded by 2 weeks, shrinking by 4. Without pretreatment biopsies, baseline tumor clonotype presence was undetermined.

As to time point: blood 4 weeks post-SBRT, at nephrectomy. Described treatment: 15 Gy SBRT to primary tumor, nephrectomy 4 weeks later. Nephrectomy followed 15 Gy stereotactic body radiation by 4 weeks. The patient's renal cell carcinoma had clear cell pathology. With respect to this clone: What it binds is unknown.

TCRdb keeps only in-frame clones here, not all; method: immunoSEQ multiplex PCR. The repertoire holds 65,000 or so clones, with about 74% as singletons. V was clipped by 7 bases and J by 0 bases, with 15 bases between them. The CDR3 length is 15 residues. In germline, CDR1 is LNHDA, CDR2 SQIVND (reference sequence). This chain joins TRBV19 and TRBJ1-2, with a possible D match to TRBD1 (5 bases). The sequencing used blood, collected from a patient whose treatment included radiotherapy and nephrectomy. The source is a man aged 55-75 years with renal cell carcinoma. The CDR3 nucleotides are TGTGCCAGTACCCGGGACGCGGCAGCTAACTATGGCTACACCTTC. Translation: CASTRDAAANYGYTF. Full variable domain (missing parts from reference TRBV19 and TRBJ1-2): DGGITQSPKYLFRKEGQNVTLSCEQNLNHDAMYWYRQDPGQGLRLIYYSQIVNDFQKGDIAEGYSVSREKKESFPLTVTSAQKNPTAFYLCASTRDAAANYGYTFGSGTRLTVV.